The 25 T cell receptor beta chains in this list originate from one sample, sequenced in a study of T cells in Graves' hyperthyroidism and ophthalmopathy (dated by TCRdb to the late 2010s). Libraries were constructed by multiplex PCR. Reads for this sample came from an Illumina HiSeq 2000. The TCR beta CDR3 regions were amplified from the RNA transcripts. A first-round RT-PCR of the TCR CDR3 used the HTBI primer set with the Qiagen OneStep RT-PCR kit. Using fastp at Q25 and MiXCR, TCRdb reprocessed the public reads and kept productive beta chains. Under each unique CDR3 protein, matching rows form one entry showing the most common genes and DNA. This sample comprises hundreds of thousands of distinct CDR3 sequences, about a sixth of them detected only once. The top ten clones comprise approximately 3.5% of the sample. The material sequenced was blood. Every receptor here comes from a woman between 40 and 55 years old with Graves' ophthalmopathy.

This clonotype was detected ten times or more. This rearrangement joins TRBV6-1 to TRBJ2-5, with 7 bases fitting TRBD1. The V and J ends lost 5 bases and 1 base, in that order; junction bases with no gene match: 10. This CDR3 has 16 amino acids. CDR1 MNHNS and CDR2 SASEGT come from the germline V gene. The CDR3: CASSSPRDSFQETQYF. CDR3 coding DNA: TGTGCCAGCAGTTCGCCTAGGGACAGCTTCCAAGAGACCCAGTACTTC.

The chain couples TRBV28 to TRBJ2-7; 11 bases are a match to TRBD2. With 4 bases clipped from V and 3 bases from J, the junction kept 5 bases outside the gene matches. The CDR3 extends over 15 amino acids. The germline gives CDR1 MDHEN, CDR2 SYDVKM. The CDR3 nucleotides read TGTGCCAGCAGTTCTAGCGGGAGGACGGACTACGAGCAGTACTTC. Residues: CASSSSGRTDYEQYF.

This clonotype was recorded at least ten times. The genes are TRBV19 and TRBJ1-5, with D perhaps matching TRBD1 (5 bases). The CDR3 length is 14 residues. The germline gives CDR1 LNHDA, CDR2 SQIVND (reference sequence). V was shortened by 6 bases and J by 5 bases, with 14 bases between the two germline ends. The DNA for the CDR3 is TGTGCCAGTAGCCCCTCAGGGAATCATCAGCCCCAGCATTTT. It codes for CASSPSGNHQPQHF.

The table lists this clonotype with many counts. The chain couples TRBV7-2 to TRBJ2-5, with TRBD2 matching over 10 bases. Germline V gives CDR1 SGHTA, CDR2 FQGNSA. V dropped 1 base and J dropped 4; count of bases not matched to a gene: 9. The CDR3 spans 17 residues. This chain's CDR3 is CASSLDGLAAYSETQYF. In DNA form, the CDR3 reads TGTGCCAGCAGCTTAGACGGACTAGCGGCCTACTCAGAGACCCAGTACTTC.

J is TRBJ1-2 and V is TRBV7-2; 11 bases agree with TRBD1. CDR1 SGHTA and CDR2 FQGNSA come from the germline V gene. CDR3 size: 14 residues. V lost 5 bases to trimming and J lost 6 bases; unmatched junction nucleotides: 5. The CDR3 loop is CASSRTGGRDGYTF. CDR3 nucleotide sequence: TGTGCCAGCAGCCGGACAGGGGGCCGGGATGGCTACACCTTC.

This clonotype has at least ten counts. The CDR3 bases are TGTGCCAGCAGATCGGGACAGGTCCTCAATCAGCCCCAGCATTTT. This gives the protein CASRSGQVLNQPQHF. J is TRBJ1-5 and V is TRBV28, with 8 bases fitting TRBD1. The CDR3 sequence is 15 residues long. V shed 6 bases, J shed 3 bases, and the junction held 7 bases outside the gene matches. CDR1 is MDHEN and CDR2 is SYDVKM in the germline V gene.

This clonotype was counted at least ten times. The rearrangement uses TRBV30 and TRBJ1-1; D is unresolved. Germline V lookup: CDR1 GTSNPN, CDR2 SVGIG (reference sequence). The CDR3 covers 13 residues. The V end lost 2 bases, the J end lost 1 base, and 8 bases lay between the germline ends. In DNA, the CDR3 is TGTGCCTGGAGTTTGACACCGAACACTGAAGCTTTCTTT. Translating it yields CAWSLTPNTEAFF.

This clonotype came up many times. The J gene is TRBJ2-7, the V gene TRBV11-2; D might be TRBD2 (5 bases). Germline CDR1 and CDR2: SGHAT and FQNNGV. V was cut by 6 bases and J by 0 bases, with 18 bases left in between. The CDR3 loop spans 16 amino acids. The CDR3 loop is CASRIRGGSTSYEQYF. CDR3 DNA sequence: TGTGCCAGCAGAATTAGAGGTGGGAGTACCTCCTACGAGCAGTACTTC.

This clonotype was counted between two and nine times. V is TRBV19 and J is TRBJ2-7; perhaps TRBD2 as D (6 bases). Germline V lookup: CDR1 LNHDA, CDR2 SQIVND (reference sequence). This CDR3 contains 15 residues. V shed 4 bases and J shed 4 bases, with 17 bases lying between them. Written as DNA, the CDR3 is TGTGCCAGTAGTACGGCGGGACGGTCTCTATACGAGCAGTACTTC. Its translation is CASSTAGRSLYEQYF.

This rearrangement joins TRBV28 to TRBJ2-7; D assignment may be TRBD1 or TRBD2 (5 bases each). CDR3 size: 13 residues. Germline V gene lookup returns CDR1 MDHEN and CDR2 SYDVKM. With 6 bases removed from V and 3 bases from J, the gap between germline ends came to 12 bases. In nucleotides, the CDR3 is TGTGCCAGCAGAGTACAGGCGGGCTACGAGCAGTACTTC. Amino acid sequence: CASRVQAGYEQYF.

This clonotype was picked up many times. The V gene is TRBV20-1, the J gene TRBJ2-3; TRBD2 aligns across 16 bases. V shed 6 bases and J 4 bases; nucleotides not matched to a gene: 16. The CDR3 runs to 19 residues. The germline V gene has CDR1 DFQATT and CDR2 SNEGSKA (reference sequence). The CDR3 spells CSANPPGLAGGEPPDTQYF. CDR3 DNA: TGCAGTGCCAACCCACCGGGACTAGCGGGAGGGGAGCCCCCAGATACGCAGTATTTT.

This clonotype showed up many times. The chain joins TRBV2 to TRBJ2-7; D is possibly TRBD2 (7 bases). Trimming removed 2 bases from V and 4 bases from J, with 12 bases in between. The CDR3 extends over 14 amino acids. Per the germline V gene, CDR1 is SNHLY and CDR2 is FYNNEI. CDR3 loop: CASSEKGGLYEQYF. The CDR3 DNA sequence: TGTGCCAGCAGTGAAAAGGGGGGGCTTTACGAGCAGTACTTC.

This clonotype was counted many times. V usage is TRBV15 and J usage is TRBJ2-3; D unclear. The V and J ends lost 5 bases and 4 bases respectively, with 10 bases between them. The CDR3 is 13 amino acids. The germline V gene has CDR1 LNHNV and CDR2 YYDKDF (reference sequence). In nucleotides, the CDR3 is TGTGCCACCAGCGCTGGCGGCTCAGATACGCAGTATTTT. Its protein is CATSAGGSDTQYF.

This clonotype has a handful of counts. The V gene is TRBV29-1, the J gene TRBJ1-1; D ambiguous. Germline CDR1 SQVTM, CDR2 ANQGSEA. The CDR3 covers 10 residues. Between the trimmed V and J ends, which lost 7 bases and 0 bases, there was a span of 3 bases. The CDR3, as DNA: TGCAGCGCCCTGAACACTGAAGCTTTCTTT. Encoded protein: CSALNTEAFF.

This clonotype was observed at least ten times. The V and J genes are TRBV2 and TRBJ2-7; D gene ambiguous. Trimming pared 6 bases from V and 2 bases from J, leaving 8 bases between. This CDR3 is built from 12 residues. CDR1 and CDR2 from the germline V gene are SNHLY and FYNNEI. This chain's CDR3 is CASRKGPYEQYF. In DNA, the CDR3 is TGTGCCAGCAGAAAGGGCCCCTACGAGCAGTACTTC.

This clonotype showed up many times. CDR3 coding DNA: TGTGCCAGCAGAGCACAGGAGTACACTGAAGCTTTCTTT. This sequence encodes CASRAQEYTEAFF. This rearrangement joins TRBV12-3 or TRBV12-4 to TRBJ1-1, with D perhaps TRBD1 (5 bases). The germline V and J ends were trimmed by 6 bases and 3 bases, with 11 bases remaining between them. CDR3 length: 13 residues.

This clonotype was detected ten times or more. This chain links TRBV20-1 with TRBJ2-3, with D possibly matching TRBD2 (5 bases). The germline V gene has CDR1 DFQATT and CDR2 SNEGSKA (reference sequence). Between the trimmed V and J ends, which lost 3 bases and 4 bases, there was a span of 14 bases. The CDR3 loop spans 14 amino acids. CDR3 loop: CSASAAGGPDTQYF. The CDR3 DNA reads TGCAGTGCTAGCGCGGCGGGTGGGCCAGATACGCAGTATTTT.

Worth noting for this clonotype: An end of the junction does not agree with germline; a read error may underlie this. The CDR3 here is CASNQAPGGTNEKLFF. The DNA for the CDR3 is TGTGCCAGCAACCAAGCCCCCGGGGGAACTAATGAAAAACTGTTTTTT. The chain combines TRBV3-1 with TRBJ1-4, with D perhaps TRBD1 (5 bases). The CDR3 extends over 16 amino acids. Per the germline V gene, CDR1 is LGHDT and CDR2 is YNNKEL (reference sequence).

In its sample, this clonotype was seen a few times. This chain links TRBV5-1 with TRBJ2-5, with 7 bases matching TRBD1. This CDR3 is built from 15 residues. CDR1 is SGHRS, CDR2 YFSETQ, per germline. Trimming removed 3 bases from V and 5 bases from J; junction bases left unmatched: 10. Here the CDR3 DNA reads TGCGCCAGCAGCTCCGGACAGGCCGGGGAGGAGACCCAGTACTTC. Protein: CASSSGQAGEETQYF.

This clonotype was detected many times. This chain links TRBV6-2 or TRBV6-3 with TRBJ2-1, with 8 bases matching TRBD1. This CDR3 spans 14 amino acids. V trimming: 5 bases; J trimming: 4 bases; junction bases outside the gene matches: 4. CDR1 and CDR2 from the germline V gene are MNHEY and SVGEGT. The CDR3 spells CASSTTGVYNEQFF. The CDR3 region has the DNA TGTGCCAGCAGTACGACAGGGGTTTACAATGAGCAGTTCTTC.

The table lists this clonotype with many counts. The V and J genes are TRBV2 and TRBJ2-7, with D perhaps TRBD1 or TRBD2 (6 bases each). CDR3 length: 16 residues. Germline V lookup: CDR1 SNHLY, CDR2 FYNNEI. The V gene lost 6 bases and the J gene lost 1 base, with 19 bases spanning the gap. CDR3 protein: CASRQPGGGLSYEQYF. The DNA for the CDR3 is TGTGCCAGCAGACAGCCCGGGGGCGGACTGTCCTACGAGCAGTACTTC. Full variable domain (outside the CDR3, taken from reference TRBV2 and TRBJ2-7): EPEVTQTPSHQVTQMGQEVILRCVPISNHLYFYWYRQILGQKVEFLVSFYNNEISEKSEIFDDQFSVERPDGSNFTLKIRSTKLEDSAMYFCASRQPGGGLSYEQYFGPGTRLTVT.

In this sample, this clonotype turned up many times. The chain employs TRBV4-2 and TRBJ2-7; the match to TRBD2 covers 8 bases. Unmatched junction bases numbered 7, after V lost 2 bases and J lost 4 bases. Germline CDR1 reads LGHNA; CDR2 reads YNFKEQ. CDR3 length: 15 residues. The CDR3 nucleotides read TGTGCCAGCAGCCAATCTACAGCGGGAGCTTACGAGCAGTACTTC. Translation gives CASSQSTAGAYEQYF.

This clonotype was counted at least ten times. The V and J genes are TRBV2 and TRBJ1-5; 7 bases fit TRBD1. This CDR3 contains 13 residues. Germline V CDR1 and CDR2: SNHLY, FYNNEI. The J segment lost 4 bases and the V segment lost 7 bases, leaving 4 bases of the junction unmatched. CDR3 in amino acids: CASKGAGNQPQHF. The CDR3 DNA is TGTGCCAGCAAGGGGGCTGGGAATCAGCCCCAGCATTTT.

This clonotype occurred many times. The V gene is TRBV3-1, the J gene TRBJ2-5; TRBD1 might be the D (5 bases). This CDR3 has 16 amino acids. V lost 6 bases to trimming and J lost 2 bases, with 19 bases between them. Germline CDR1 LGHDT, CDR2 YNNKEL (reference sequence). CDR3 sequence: CASSLSGPRTQETQYF. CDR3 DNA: TGTGCCAGCAGTCTATCAGGGCCGAGGACACAAGAGACCCAGTACTTC.

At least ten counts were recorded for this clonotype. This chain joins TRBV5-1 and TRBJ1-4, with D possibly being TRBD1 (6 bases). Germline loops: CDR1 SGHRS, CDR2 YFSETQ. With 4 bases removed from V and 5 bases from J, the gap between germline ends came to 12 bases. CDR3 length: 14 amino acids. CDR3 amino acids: CASSTGGGNEKLFF. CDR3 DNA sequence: TGCGCCAGCAGCACTGGAGGGGGGAATGAAAAACTGTTTTTT.